Listed here is a single T cell receptor beta chain. The source of the sample is a study of blood T cell repertoires in COVID-19. Whole-study context: Researchers got acute and convalescent COVID-19 samples from the United States, Italy and Spain. Sources were T cells, B-cell-depleted T cells, or PBMCs; the material itself was cDNA or gDNA.

Per the authors' pipeline: Estimation of nucleated cell counts relied on the amplification of reference gene primers. Clones were sequenced by immunoSEQ multiplex PCR, and TCRdb holds only the in-frame ones, with some missing. The D gene and trimming were derived from the DNA, and the V and J assignments and clone size from that table. The sample records some 460,000 clones, 87% being singletons. Cohorts were based on clinical histories the participants reported. This CDR3 is 14 amino acids long. Trimming removed 2 bases at V and 4 bases at J, with 11 bases between. Per germline, CDR1 SGHNT and CDR2 YYREEE (reference sequence).

This clonotype originated in a woman aged 18-35 years with acute COVID-19. V and J are TRBV5-4 and TRBJ2-3; D may be TRBD2 (6 bases). The source material was PBMCs or T cells enriched from blood (not recorded which). DNA for the CDR3: TGTGCCAGCAGCTTCCAAGGGAGGCCAGATACGCAGTATTTT. Encoded protein: CASSFQGRPDTQYF.